The rows below give T cell receptor beta chains drawn from one sample of a study of early T cells in non-severe SARS-CoV-2 infection. From the 5' RACE reads, TCRdb called clonotypes with MiXCR, one entry per CDR3 protein. Here the sample spans around 27,000 distinct CDR3 sequences, 3% to 4% being singletons. The sequencing input was whole blood. The receptors here all came from an adult who was a healthcare worker with PCR-confirmed SARS-CoV-2 infection or an uninfected control (not recorded which). Both conserved end residues are part of each CDR3. A D gene is named only where the DNA matches it firmly. Not every row has a clone size; where given, it reads once, few, many or a size class.

size: .; length: 14; J: TRBJ1-2; V: TRBV7-8; D: .; DNA: TGTGCCAGCAGCTTAGCCCAGAACCTCTATGGCTACACCTTC; CDR3: CASSLAQNLYGYTF
size: many; length: 15; J: TRBJ2-7; V: TRBV10-3; D: TRBD1; DNA: TGTGCCATCAGAGAGAGACAGGGGGTAGCCCACGAGCAGTACTTC; CDR3: CAIRERQGVAHEQYF
size: many; length: 15; J: TRBJ2-7; V: TRBV18; D: .; DNA: TGTGCCAGCTCTCCCCAGCGTGCCGGTTCCCACGAGCAGTACTTC; CDR3: CASSPQRAGSHEQYF
size: many; length: 14; J: TRBJ1-1; V: TRBV5-1; D: .; DNA: TGCGCCAGCAGCCAACAGGTCCTGAACACTGAAGCTTTCTTT; CDR3: CASSQQVLNTEAFF
size: many; length: 15; J: TRBJ2-2; V: TRBV20-1; D: .; DNA: TGCAGTGCTAGAGATGTAGACACGAACACCGGGGAGCTGTTTTTT; CDR3: CSARDVDTNTGELFF
size: few; length: 12; J: TRBJ2-5; V: TRBV11-1; D: .; DNA: TGTGCCAGCAGCGCGACCGGGGAGACCCAGTACTTC; CDR3: CASSATGETQYF
size: many; length: 16; J: TRBJ2-3; V: TRBV12-3/TRBV12-4; D: .; DNA: TGTGCCAGCAGTCGTCGAGGGTCGGCAATTTCAGATACGCAGTATTTT; CDR3: CASSRRGSAISDTQYF
size: many; length: 16; J: TRBJ2-3; V: TRBV7-2; D: TRBD2; DNA: TGTGCCAGCAGCTTAGGGAACTTAGCGGGGGTCAAACGTTTGTATTTT; CDR3: CASSLGNLAGVKRLYF
size: many; length: 12; J: TRBJ2-5; V: TRBV7-2; D: .; DNA: TGTGCCAGCAGCCCCCCCCAAGAGACCCAGTACTTC; CDR3: CASSPPQETQYF
size: .; length: 13; J: TRBJ2-1; V: TRBV20-1; D: .; DNA: TGCAGTGCTAGCGGTGGGTCGGGCGATGAGCAGTTCTTC; CDR3: CSASGGSGDEQFF
size: many; length: 16; J: TRBJ2-4; V: TRBV12-3/TRBV12-4; D: TRBD1; DNA: TGTGCCAGCAGTCTTCAGACAGGGGCGGCCAAAAACATTCAGTACTTC; CDR3: CASSLQTGAAKNIQYF
size: many; length: 14; J: TRBJ2-5; V: TRBV10-3; D: .; DNA: TGTGCCATCAGGGGGGGCCGAGAACGAGAGACCCAGTACTTC; CDR3: CAIRGGRERETQYF